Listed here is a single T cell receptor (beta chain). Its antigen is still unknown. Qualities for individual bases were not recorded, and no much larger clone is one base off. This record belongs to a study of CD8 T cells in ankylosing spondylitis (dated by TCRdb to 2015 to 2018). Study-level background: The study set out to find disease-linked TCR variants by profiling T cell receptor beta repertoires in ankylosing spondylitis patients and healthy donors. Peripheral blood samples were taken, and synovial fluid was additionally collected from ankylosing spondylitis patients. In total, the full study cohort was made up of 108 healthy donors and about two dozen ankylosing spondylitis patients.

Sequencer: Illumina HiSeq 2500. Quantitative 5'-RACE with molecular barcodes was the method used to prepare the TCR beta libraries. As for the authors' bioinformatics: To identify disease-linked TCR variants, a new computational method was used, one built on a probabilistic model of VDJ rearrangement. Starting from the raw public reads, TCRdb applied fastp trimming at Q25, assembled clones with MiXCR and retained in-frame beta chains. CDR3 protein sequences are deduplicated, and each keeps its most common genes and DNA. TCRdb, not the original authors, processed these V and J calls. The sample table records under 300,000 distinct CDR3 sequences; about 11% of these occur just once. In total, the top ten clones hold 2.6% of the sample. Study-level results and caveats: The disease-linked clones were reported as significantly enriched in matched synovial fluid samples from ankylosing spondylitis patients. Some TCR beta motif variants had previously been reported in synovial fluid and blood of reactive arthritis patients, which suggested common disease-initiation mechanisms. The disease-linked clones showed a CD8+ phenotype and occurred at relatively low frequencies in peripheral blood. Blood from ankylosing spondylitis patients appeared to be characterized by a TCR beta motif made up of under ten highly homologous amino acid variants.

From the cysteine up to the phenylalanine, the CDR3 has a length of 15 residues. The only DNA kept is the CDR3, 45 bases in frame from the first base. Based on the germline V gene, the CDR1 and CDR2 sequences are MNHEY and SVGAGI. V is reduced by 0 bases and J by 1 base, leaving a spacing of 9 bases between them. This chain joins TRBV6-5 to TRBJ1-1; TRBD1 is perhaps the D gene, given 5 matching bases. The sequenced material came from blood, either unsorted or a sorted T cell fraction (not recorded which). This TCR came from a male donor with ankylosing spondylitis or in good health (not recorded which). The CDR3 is CASSYSRGWNTEAFF. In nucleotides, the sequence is TGTGCCAGCAGTTACTCGAGGGGCTGGAACACTGAAGCTTTCTTT.